The source of this T cell receptor (beta chain) is a study of blood T cell repertoires in COVID-19. Overall study context: T cells, B-cell-depleted T cells, or PBMCs supplied cDNA or gDNA.

Germline CDR1 is LGHDT and CDR2 is YNNKEL (reference sequence). The CDR3 loop spans 13 amino acids. The table came from immunoSEQ multiplex PCR; TCRdb's copy has only in-frame clones and leaves some out. The data contain around 300,000 clones, approximately 86% of them singletons. Concerning this clone: One end of the junction fails to match germline, which may point to a read error.

This rearrangement joins TRBV3-1 (or the pseudogene TRBV3-2) to TRBJ2-1; TRBD2 agrees at 11 bases. This TCR was recovered from a man younger than 35 with active or convalescent COVID-19. Specimen: peripheral blood. CDR3 DNA sequence: TGTGCCAGCAGCCAGAAGGGACTAGCGGTCTCCCTCTTC. Its translation is CASSQKGLAVSLF.